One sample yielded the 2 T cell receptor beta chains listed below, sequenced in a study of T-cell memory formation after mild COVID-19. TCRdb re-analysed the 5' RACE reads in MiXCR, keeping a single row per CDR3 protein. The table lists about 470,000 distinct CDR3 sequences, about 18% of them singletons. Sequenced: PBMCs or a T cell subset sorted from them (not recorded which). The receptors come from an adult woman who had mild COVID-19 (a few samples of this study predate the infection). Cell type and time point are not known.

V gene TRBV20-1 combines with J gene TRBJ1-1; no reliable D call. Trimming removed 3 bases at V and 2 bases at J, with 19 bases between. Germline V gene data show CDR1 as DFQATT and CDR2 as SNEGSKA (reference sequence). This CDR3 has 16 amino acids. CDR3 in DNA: TGCAGTGCTAGGCTGCTCGGGAGGGCCAAAAACACTGAAGCTTTCTTT. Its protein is CSARLLGRAKNTEAFF.

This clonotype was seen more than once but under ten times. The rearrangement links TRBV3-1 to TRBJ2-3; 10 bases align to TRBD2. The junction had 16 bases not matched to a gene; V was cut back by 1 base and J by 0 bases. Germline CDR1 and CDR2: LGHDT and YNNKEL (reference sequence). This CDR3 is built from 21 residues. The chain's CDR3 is CASSQASTVLAGAASTDTQYF. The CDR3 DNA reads TGTGCCAGCAGCCAAGCATCAACGGTGCTAGCGGGGGCAGCTAGCACAGATACGCAGTATTTT.